The 18 T cell receptor beta chains presented below share a single source sample, sequenced in a study of HIV-infected patients and healthy controls. All unsorted peripheral T cells were captured because whole blood was used without fractionation. Reverse transcription used about 500 ng RNA and constant-region primers for alpha and beta. Each of the alpha and beta chains got its own library through chain-specific third strand synthesis with indices. TCRdb reprocessed the 5' RACE reads with MiXCR, giving one entry per CDR3 protein. The table shows about 6,000 distinct CDR3 sequences, with about a tenth occurring only once. The sequences come from blood, collected before antiretroviral therapy. Receptors were obtained from an adult with HIV infection.

The rearrangement links TRBV7-8 to TRBJ2-7, with D perhaps given as TRBD1 or TRBD2 (5 bases each). CDR3 size: 15 residues. Germline V gene sequence: CDR1 SGHVS, CDR2 FQNEAQ. Trimming removed 5 bases from V and 1 base from J, with 15 bases in between. DNA of the CDR3: TGTGCCAGCAGCCCGAGGGGTCCCACGTCCTACGAGCAGTACTTC. It codes for CASSPRGPTSYEQYF.

At least ten counts were recorded for this clonotype. CDR3 in DNA: TGTGCCAGCGAAACTGGCGGTTGGGGCTCAGATACGCAGTATTTT. It codes for CASETGGWGSDTQYF. This chain links TRBV7-9 with TRBJ2-3, with a possible D match to TRBD1 (5 bases). CDR3 size: 15 residues. Germline V gene lookup returns CDR1 SEHNR and CDR2 FQNEAQ (reference sequence). Trimming stripped 8 bases from V and 4 bases from J, with 19 bases between.

This clonotype qualifies as medium-sized. This chain connects TRBV6-5 to TRBJ1-2; D call uncertain. This CDR3 is built from 13 residues. Germline lookup yields CDR1 MNHEY and CDR2 SVGAGI. V lost 6 bases, J lost 3 bases, and 11 bases lay in between. The CDR3 DNA is TGTGCCAGCAGAGAGCTGCCTTACTATGGCTACACCTTC. Protein sequence: CASRELPYYGYTF.

This clonotype rates as medium-sized. Here the CDR3 reads CASGGLRTGGNSPLHF. The CDR3 nucleotides read TGTGCCAGCGGAGGGTTGAGGACAGGGGGTAATTCACCCCTCCACTTT. J is TRBJ1-6 and V is TRBV7-2; 10 bases are a match to TRBD1. The CDR3 is made up of 16 amino acids. With 8 bases clipped from V and 6 bases from J, the junction kept 10 bases outside the gene matches. Germline V gives CDR1 SGHTA, CDR2 FQGNSA. The complete variable domain, with remaining parts taken from reference TRBV7-2 and TRBJ1-6, reads GAGVSQSPSNKVTEKGKDVELRCDPISGHTALYWYRQSLGQGLEFLIYFQGNSAPDKSGLPSDRFSAERTGGSVSTLTIQRTQQEDSAVYLCASGGLRTGGNSPLHFGNGTRLTVT.

This chain connects TRBV27 to TRBJ1-6; tentative D call: TRBD1 (5 bases). V dropped 2 bases and J dropped 10 bases, with 21 bases sitting between them. Germline CDR1 reads MNHEY; CDR2 reads SMNVEV (reference sequence). This CDR3 comprises 17 residues. The DNA for the CDR3 is TGTGCCAGCAGTTTAGGCGCCGGGGCCAAATATGGGTCACCCCTCCACTTT. Amino acids: CASSLGAGAKYGSPLHF.

This clonotype was seen a handful of times. The rearrangement uses TRBV5-1 and TRBJ2-7; 12 bases are shared with TRBD1. The germline V gene encodes CDR1 SGHRS and CDR2 YFSETQ. The ends lost 0 bases at V and 6 bases at J; junction bases unmatched: 10. The CDR3 runs to 17 residues. The CDR3 spells CASSLVHRDRGLTEQYF. CDR3 nucleotides: TGCGCCAGCAGCTTGGTTCATCGGGACAGGGGGCTGACCGAGCAGTACTTC.

The J gene is TRBJ2-7, the V gene TRBV5-1; D not resolved. V lost 4 bases and J lost 7, with 21 bases in between. The CDR3 is 15 amino acids. Germline CDR1 SGHRS, CDR2 YFSETQ. CDR3 bases: TGCGCCAGCAGCCCTAAGACCGGTAGGCCGGAGGAGCAGTACTTC. Protein sequence: CASSPKTGRPEEQYF.

The sample holds many counts of this clonotype. The chain employs TRBV19 and TRBJ2-1; 9 bases line up with TRBD1. The germline V gene has CDR1 LNHDA and CDR2 SQIVND (reference sequence). J lost 9 bases, V lost 3 bases, and 9 bases had no gene match. The CDR3 loop spans 15 amino acids. The CDR3 is CASSIVGQGLFEQFF. CDR3 nucleotides: TGTGCCAGTAGTATTGTAGGACAGGGGCTTTTTGAGCAGTTCTTC. The entire variable domain, with the rest obtained from reference TRBV19 and TRBJ2-1, is as follows: DGGITQSPKYLFRKEGQNVTLSCEQNLNHDAMYWYRQDPGQGLRLIYYSQIVNDFQKGDIAEGYSVSREKKESFPLTVTSAQKNPTAFYLCASSIVGQGLFEQFFGPGTRLTVL.

This clonotype came up many times. The chain carries TRBV11-2 and TRBJ2-3; the match to TRBD2 covers 8 bases. CDR1 SGHAT and CDR2 FQNNGV come from the germline V gene. The CDR3 totals 16 residues. V dropped 5 bases and J dropped 4; count of bases not matched to a gene: 11. CDR3 loop: CASSPPRGGGPDTQYF. The CDR3 DNA reads as TGTGCCAGCAGCCCTCCCCGGGGGGGCGGACCAGATACGCAGTATTTT.

This clonotype is labeled as medium-sized. The chain uses TRBV29-1 and TRBJ2-5; TRBD2 agrees at 10 bases. V shed 7 bases and J 5 bases; nucleotides not matched to a gene: 4. Germline CDR1 is SQVTM and CDR2 is ANQGSEA. The CDR3 is made up of 12 amino acids. The CDR3 DNA follows: TGCAGCGCTAGCGGGGGCCCTGAGACCCAGTACTTC. The encoded protein is CSASGGPETQYF.

This clonotype is classed as medium-sized. This chain uses TRBV5-1 with TRBJ1-1, with 7 bases fitting TRBD1. CDR3 length: 13 amino acids. Germline loops: CDR1 SGHRS, CDR2 YFSETQ. V was clipped by 3 bases and J by 4 bases; unmatched bases: 3. CDR3: CASSSDRSTEAFF. In nucleotides, the CDR3 is TGCGCCAGCAGCTCGGACAGGTCCACTGAAGCTTTCTTT. Complete variable domain (other parts from reference TRBV5-1 and TRBJ1-1): KAGVTQTPRYLIKTRGQQVTLSCSPISGHRSVSWYQQTPGQGLQFLFEYFSETQRNKGNFPGRFSGRQFSNSRSEMNVSTLELGDSALYLCASSSDRSTEAFFGQGTRLTVV.

The chain carries TRBV28 and TRBJ1-2; 8 bases map to TRBD1. Unmatched junction bases numbered 16, after V lost 8 bases and J lost 8 bases. The CDR3 is made up of 15 amino acids. Germline values: CDR1 MDHEN, CDR2 SYDVKM. DNA for the CDR3: TGTGCCAGCGCAACGTATTCAGGGGGCGCAAGGGGCTACACCTTC. This translates into CASATYSGGARGYTF.

This clonotype is labeled medium-sized. The V and J genes are TRBV7-9 and TRBJ2-3; D remains unclear. Trimming shortened V by 6 bases and J by 1 base, and 5 bases separated the two germline ends. The CDR3 loop spans 12 amino acids. Germline V gene sequence: CDR1 SEHNR, CDR2 FQNEAQ (reference sequence). CDR3 loop: CASSRGTDTQYF. CDR3 coding DNA: TGTGCCAGCAGTAGAGGCACAGATACGCAGTATTTT. Filled out from reference TRBV7-9 and TRBJ2-3, the complete variable domain reads DTGVSQNPRHKITKRGQNVTFRCDPISEHNRLYWYRQTLGQGPEFLTYFQNEAQLEKSRLLSDRFSAERPKGSFSTLEIQRTEQGDSAMYLCASSRGTDTQYFGPGTRLTVL.

The chain employs TRBV6-5 and TRBJ1-3, with a possible D match to TRBD1 (6 bases). V was cut by 2 bases and J by 3 bases, with 11 bases left in between. The CDR3 extends over 15 amino acids. Per the germline V gene, CDR1 is MNHEY and CDR2 is SVGAGI. The CDR3 spells CASSYKGGGGNTIYF. Written as DNA, the CDR3 is TGTGCCAGCAGTTACAAGGGGGGCGGTGGAAACACCATATATTTT.

This clonotype ranks as medium-sized. The gene calls are TRBV7-7 and TRBJ1-1; D unresolved. Germline CDR1 SSHAT, CDR2 FNYEAQ (reference sequence). Trimming left V 6 bases short and J 0 bases short, with 8 bases between. CDR3 size: 13 residues. The CDR3 region has the DNA TGTGCCAGCAGTCGACTCTTGAACACTGAAGCTTTCTTT. It is translated as CASSRLLNTEAFF.

By frequency in the sample, this clonotype is medium-sized (0.01 to 0.1%). V usage is TRBV28 and J usage is TRBJ1-4, with D possibly matching TRBD1 (6 bases). The CDR3 contains 14 residues. The germline V gene encodes CDR1 MDHEN and CDR2 SYDVKM. V lost 6 bases, J lost 9 bases, and 17 bases lay in between. The DNA for the CDR3 is TGTGCCAGCAGGCCGACAGGAGGTTTTAAAAAACTGTTTTTT. This encodes CASRPTGGFKKLFF.

This clonotype is labeled medium-sized. The rearrangement links TRBV20-1 to TRBJ2-3, with TRBD1 matching 7 bases. Germline V lookup: CDR1 DFQATT, CDR2 SNEGSKA (reference sequence). The CDR3 runs 13 residues. The V segment lost 2 bases and the J segment 7 bases; nucleotides outside the gene matches: 6. The CDR3 sequence: CSARLGTANTQYF. CDR3 nucleotides: TGCAGTGCTAGACTCGGGACAGCCAATACGCAGTATTTT.

On this clonotype: This clone may be a read error of a much larger clone one base away. The V call is TRBV12-3 or TRBV12-4, the J call TRBJ2-5; D remains ambiguous. The CDR3 has 16 residues. V lost 2 bases and J lost 5, with 18 bases in between. CDR3 nucleotide sequence: TGTGCCAGCAGTTTATGGCGGAAACGTATCCTCGAGACCCAGTACTTC. This sequence encodes CASSLWRKRILETQYF.